These 16 T cell receptor beta chains were sequenced from one sample in a study of T cell changes during pregnancy in multiple sclerosis. The assay was immunoSEQ multiplex PCR, and TCRdb's table has in-frame clones only and misses some. The table lists about 80,000 clones, 92% of them singletons, with around 1.4% in the top ten. The sequences come from peripheral blood, collected before pregnancy. The receptors stem from a female donor with multiple sclerosis, enrolled in a pregnancy study.

The gene calls are TRBV7-9 and TRBJ2-6, with TRBD1 as a possible D gene (6 bases). This CDR3 is 19 amino acids long. Germline V gene data show CDR1 as SEHNR and CDR2 as FQNEAQ (reference sequence). V was trimmed by 6 bases and J by 0 bases, leaving 21 bases between them. The CDR3, as DNA: TGTGCCAGCAGACCCTCGTACCGGGACACATCCTCTGGGGCCAACGTCCTGACTTTC. Protein product: CASRPSYRDTSSGANVLTF. The full variable domain, with the rest looked up from reference TRBV7-9 and TRBJ2-6, is DTGVSQNPRHKITKRGQNVTFRCDPISEHNRLYWYRQTLGQGPEFLTYFQNEAQLEKSRLLSDRFSAERPKGSFSTLEIQRTEQGDSAMYLCASRPSYRDTSSGANVLTFGAGSRLTVL.

The chain is built from TRBV18 and TRBJ2-5; D gene unclear. V gave up 0 bases and J gave up 2 bases, with 13 bases separating them. Looked up from germline, CDR1 is KGHSH and CDR2 is LQKENI. This CDR3 contains 16 residues. CDR3 sequence reads: CASSPPARRIQETQYF. The CDR3 DNA sequence: TGTGCCAGCTCACCACCGGCCCGGAGAATTCAAGAGACCCAGTACTTC.

V and J are TRBV15 and TRBJ2-7, with a possible D match to TRBD1 (5 bases). Germline V gives CDR1 LNHNV, CDR2 YYDKDF (reference sequence). This CDR3 comprises 14 residues. Trimming cost V 4 bases and J 2 bases, with 12 bases left between them. The CDR3 nucleotides read TGTGCCACCAGCAAACCAGGGAACCCCTACGAGCAGTACTTC. It encodes CATSKPGNPYEQYF.

The chain employs TRBV7-2 and TRBJ2-7; perhaps TRBD1 as D (5 bases). The CDR3 runs to 14 residues. V was cut by 1 base and J by 3 bases, with 10 bases left in between. Looked up from germline, CDR1 is SGHTA and CDR2 is FQGNSA. CDR3 loop: CASSLETVNYEQYF. The CDR3 DNA is TGTGCCAGCAGCTTAGAGACAGTGAACTACGAGCAGTACTTC. The full variable domain, in which reference TRBV7-2 and TRBJ2-7 provide the parts outside the CDR3, is GAGVSQSPSNKVTEKGKDVELRCDPISGHTALYWYRQSLGQGLEFLIYFQGNSAPDKSGLPSDRFSAERTGGSVSTLTIQRTQQEDSAVYLCASSLETVNYEQYFGPGTRLTVT.

The gene calls are TRBV21-1 and TRBJ2-1; TRBD2, the table's D call, lacks a check against the DNA. TRBV21-1 corresponds to a pseudogene. The CDR3 spans 21 residues. CDR3 protein: CASSKEGVGRSGGTTYNEQFF. The DNA of the CDR3 is TGTGCCAGCAGCAAAGAGGGAGTAGGTCGTAGCGGGGGGACTACCTACAATGAGCAGTTCTTC.

This clone has only one observation. V is TRBV9 and J is TRBJ2-7; TRBD1 agrees at 9 bases. Trimming cost V 3 bases and J 7 bases; bases outside gene matches: 11. The CDR3 runs 15 residues. Germline V gene data show CDR1 as SGDLS and CDR2 as YYNGEE. DNA for the CDR3: TGTGCCAGCAGCGCCCTCACAGGGGGCGAGGGGGAGCAGTACTTC. Amino acid sequence: CASSALTGGEGEQYF.

This sequence joins TRBV11-3 and TRBJ2-2, with TRBD1 matching 9 bases. V dropped 4 bases and J dropped 3; count of bases not matched to a gene: 6. The CDR3 has 16 residues. Germline CDR1 and CDR2: SGHNT and YENEEA. The CDR3 sequence is CASSSIRDRDTGELFF. In DNA form, the CDR3 reads TGTGCCAGCAGCTCAATTAGGGACAGGGACACCGGGGAGCTGTTTTTT.

V usage is TRBV7-8 and J usage is TRBJ2-3; tentatively, D is TRBD1 (6 bases). The length of the CDR3 is 16 residues. CDR1 and CDR2 from the germline V gene are SGHVS and FQNEAQ. Trimming removed 1 base from V and 3 bases from J, with 14 bases in between. The CDR3 DNA sequence: TGTGCCAGCAGCTTAGATTACAGGGTCAAGACAGATACGCAGTATTTT. Amino acids: CASSLDYRVKTDTQYF.

The chain couples TRBV4-2 to TRBJ2-5; D may be TRBD2 (6 bases). Trimming took 3 bases from V and 0 from J, leaving 14 bases between them. This CDR3 has 16 residues. The germline V gene has CDR1 LGHNA and CDR2 YNFKEQ. In nucleotides, the CDR3 is TGTGCCAGCAGCCAGAGGACTACCGAGTACCAAGAGACCCAGTACTTC. Translation gives CASSQRTTEYQETQYF.

This clone was seen a single time. The V call is TRBV9, the J call TRBJ1-2, with D possibly TRBD1 on 5 matching bases. Looked up from germline, CDR1 is SGDLS and CDR2 is YYNGEE. With 6 bases removed from V and 2 bases from J, the gap between germline ends came to 11 bases. The CDR3 length is 13 residues. This CDR3 is CASTLAGNYGYTF. Here the CDR3 DNA reads TGTGCCAGCACCTTAGCAGGGAACTATGGCTACACCTTC.

J is TRBJ1-1 and V is TRBV5-4, with 12 positions matching TRBD1. Germline V gene lookup returns CDR1 SGHNT and CDR2 YYREEE (reference sequence). The length of the CDR3 is 16 residues. V dropped 0 bases and J dropped 5; count of bases not matched to a gene: 5. CDR3 residues: CASSLGDRGRGTEAFF. Written as DNA, the CDR3 is TGTGCCAGCAGCTTGGGGGACAGGGGGCGTGGGACTGAAGCTTTCTTT. The whole variable domain, filled in from reference TRBV5-4 and TRBJ1-1, reads ETGVTQSPTHLIKTRGQQVTLRCSSQSGHNTVSWYQQALGQGPQFIFQYYREEENGRGNFPPRFSGLQFPNYSSELNVNALELDDSALYLCASSLGDRGRGTEAFFGQGTRLTVV.

V gene TRBV30 combines with J gene TRBJ2-7, with 7 positions matching TRBD2. The CDR3 is 13 residues long. Germline values: CDR1 GTSNPN, CDR2 SVGIG (reference sequence). Trimming removed 5 bases from V and 4 bases from J; junction bases left unmatched: 8. CDR3 loop: CAWAVGGIYEQYF. CDR3 in DNA: TGTGCCTGGGCGGTGGGAGGGATTTACGAGCAGTACTTC.

This chain connects TRBV18 to TRBJ2-7; unclear D gene. The CDR3 sequence is 12 residues long. V was shortened by 2 bases and J by 3 bases, with 5 bases between the two germline ends. Germline lookup yields CDR1 KGHSH and CDR2 LQKENI. The CDR3 loop is CASSPESYEQYF. The CDR3 DNA is TGTGCCAGCTCACCAGAGAGCTACGAGCAGTACTTC.

The chain links TRBV7-9 to TRBJ1-1, with D tentatively TRBD1 (6 bases). The CDR3 consists of 16 residues. With 7 bases removed from V and 1 base from J, the gap between germline ends came to 19 bases. Germline values: CDR1 SEHNR, CDR2 FQNEAQ (reference sequence). The CDR3 spells CASTSITTGWNTEAFF. The DNA of the CDR3 is TGTGCCAGCACCTCCATTACAACAGGGTGGAACACTGAAGCTTTCTTT. The full variable domain, completed using reference TRBV7-9 and TRBJ1-1, is DTGVSQNPRHKITKRGQNVTFRCDPISEHNRLYWYRQTLGQGPEFLTYFQNEAQLEKSRLLSDRFSAERPKGSFSTLEIQRTEQGDSAMYLCASTSITTGWNTEAFFGQGTRLTVV.

V is TRBV6-5 and J is TRBJ1-1; D is ambiguous. Germline-derived CDR1 and CDR2 are MNHEY and SVGAGI. The CDR3 runs 13 residues. V was shortened by 5 bases and J by 2 bases, with 9 bases between the two germline ends. The CDR3 DNA follows: TGTGCCAGCAGTCACGGTGGTAACACTGAAGCTTTCTTT. Protein sequence: CASSHGGNTEAFF.

The gene calls are TRBV2 and TRBJ1-4, with a weak D call TRBD1 (5 bases). V dropped 6 bases and J dropped 6 bases, with 11 bases sitting between them. Germline CDR1 and CDR2: SNHLY and FYNNEI. This CDR3 has 13 residues. The chain's CDR3 is CASRDNGDEKLFF. In DNA, the CDR3 is TGTGCCAGCAGGGACAACGGAGATGAAAAACTGTTTTTT.